The 32 T cell receptor beta chains below come from one sample, sequenced in a study of blood T cell repertoires in COVID-19. Produced via immunoSEQ multiplex PCR; TCRdb's table is partial and in-frame only. The table has under 130,000 clones, 85% to 90% seen once. Sequenced sample: peripheral blood. All receptors derive from a man between 45 and 60 years old with acute or convalescent COVID-19.

The gene calls are TRBV5-1 and TRBJ1-3; possible D gene TRBD1, 5 bases. Germline V gives CDR1 SGHRS, CDR2 YFSETQ. CDR3 size: 18 residues. V lost 1 base to trimming and J lost 0 bases, with 17 bases between them. The CDR3 DNA follows: TGCGCCAGCAGCTTGACGCAGGGTGATCCCGTCTCTGGAAACACCATATATTTT. This encodes CASSLTQGDPVSGNTIYF.

This clone has more than one count but fewer than ten. The chain links TRBV3-1 (or the pseudogene TRBV3-2) to TRBJ2-2; TRBD1 aligns across 8 bases. Per the germline V gene, CDR1 is LGHDT and CDR2 is YNNKEL (reference sequence). This CDR3 has 14 residues. V shed 3 bases and J 6 bases; nucleotides not matched to a gene: 3. The CDR3 sequence is CASSHDRGPGELFF. CDR3 in DNA: TGTGCCAGCAGCCATGACAGGGGCCCCGGGGAGCTGTTTTTT.

The chain joins TRBV9 to TRBJ1-2; 8 bases map to TRBD1. This CDR3 has 14 residues. Germline lookup yields CDR1 SGDLS and CDR2 YYNGEE. Trimming cost V 3 bases and J 4 bases; bases outside gene matches: 5. CDR3: CASSGRDRTYGYTF. DNA of the CDR3: TGTGCCAGCAGCGGAAGGGACAGGACCTATGGCTACACCTTC.

The V gene is TRBV7-3, the J gene TRBJ2-2; D remains unclear. CDR3 length: 13 residues. The germline V gene encodes CDR1 SGHTA and CDR2 FQGTGA. V shed 4 bases and J shed 8 bases, with 11 bases lying between them. The chain's CDR3 is CASSSSVQGELFF. CDR3 coding DNA: TGTGCCAGCAGCTCATCTGTACAAGGGGAGCTGTTTTTT.

The chain carries TRBV5-1 and TRBJ2-4; a possible D gene is TRBD1 (5 bases). From germline, CDR1 is SGHRS and CDR2 YFSETQ. The CDR3 has 15 amino acids. V lost 3 bases and J 3 bases, leaving 13 bases between the germline ends. CDR3 coding DNA: TGCGCCAGCAGCTGGGGTGCTAGGGGCAAAAACATTCAGTACTTC. Protein: CASSWGARGKNIQYF.

The chain carries TRBV10-2 and TRBJ1-1; D is undetermined. V lost 6 bases and J 0 bases, leaving 8 bases between the germline ends. The CDR3 consists of 13 residues. CDR1 WSHSY and CDR2 SAAADI come from the germline V gene. CDR3 residues: CASRQNMNTEAFF. The CDR3 coding sequence is TGCGCCAGCAGACAGAATATGAACACTGAAGCTTTCTTT.

The V call is TRBV28, the J call TRBJ1-1, with 7 positions matching TRBD1. The CDR3 length is 16 residues. Germline V gene data show CDR1 as MDHEN and CDR2 as SYDVKM. V shed 4 bases, J shed 2 bases, and the junction held 10 bases outside the gene matches. CDR3 DNA sequence: TGTGCCAGCAGTTCGCGAAGGGGGCGCGTCAACACTGAAGCTTTCTTT. The encoded protein is CASSSRRGRVNTEAFF.

This clone appeared a few times. The rearrangement uses TRBV7-8 and TRBJ1-1, with no clear D. Germline CDR1 is SGHVS and CDR2 is FQNEAQ. There are 12 residues in the CDR3. V was clipped by 6 bases and J by 3 bases, with 8 bases between them. CDR3 DNA sequence: TGTGCCAGCAGTTTCACTGACACTGAAGCTTTCTTT. Translating it yields CASSFTDTEAFF.

This clone has only a few counts. The CDR3 sequence is CASSSGGYGYTF. CDR3 coding DNA: TGTGCCAGCAGCTCAGGGGGCTATGGCTACACCTTC. The rearrangement joins TRBV7-9 to TRBJ1-2; 7 bases line up with TRBD1. This CDR3 comprises 12 residues. CDR1 is SEHNR, CDR2 FQNEAQ, per germline (reference sequence). J gave up 4 bases and V 4 bases, and 0 bases lay outside the gene matches.

V and J are TRBV14 and TRBJ1-2; 9 bases line up with TRBD1. CDR3 length: 15 amino acids. Germline CDR1 reads SGHDN; CDR2 reads FVKESK. The J segment lost 5 bases and the V segment lost 4 bases, leaving 8 bases of the junction unmatched. In nucleotides, the CDR3 is TGTGCCAGCAGCCCGGGGACAGGGCGTTATTATGGCTACACCTTC. Its translation is CASSPGTGRYYGYTF.

This sequence joins TRBV10-1 and TRBJ2-1; 7 bases align to TRBD1. J lost 8 bases, V lost 6 bases, and 10 bases had no gene match. The CDR3 is made up of 14 amino acids. Per germline, CDR1 WNHNN and CDR2 SYGVQD (reference sequence). The DNA of the CDR3 is TGCGCCAGCAGCCGGGACAGAGGAAAGGATGAGCAGTTCTTC. Its translation is CASSRDRGKDEQFF.

The chain links TRBV10-3 to TRBJ1-5; D not certain. This CDR3 contains 16 residues. Germline values: CDR1 ENHRY, CDR2 SYGVKD. Between the trimmed V and J ends, which lost 2 bases and 0 bases, there was a span of 11 bases. The CDR3 sequence: CAISEERRLSNQPQHF. CDR3 DNA: TGTGCCATCAGTGAGGAGCGGCGCCTTAGCAATCAGCCCCAGCATTTT.

The chain uses TRBV10-3 and TRBJ2-7; 9 nucleotides line up with TRBD1. Germline trimming cut 6 bases from V and 5 bases from J; bases unmatched to any gene: 8. The CDR3 loop spans 14 amino acids. Germline assignment: CDR1 ENHRY and CDR2 SYGVKD. In DNA, the CDR3 is TGTGCCATCAGACCGGGACAGGGCGGCGACGAGCAGTACTTC. It codes for CAIRPGQGGDEQYF.

The chain recombines TRBV5-4 with TRBJ2-3; no definite D call. The germline gives CDR1 SGHNT, CDR2 YYREEE (reference sequence). This CDR3 comprises 13 residues. Trimming pared 6 bases from V and 2 bases from J, leaving 10 bases between. CDR3 in amino acids: CASTSPHTDTQYF. The CDR3 nucleotides are TGTGCCAGCACCTCTCCACACACAGATACGCAGTATTTT. Full variable domain (rest looked up from reference TRBV5-4 and TRBJ2-3): ETGVTQSPTHLIKTRGQQVTLRCSSQSGHNTVSWYQQALGQGPQFIFQYYREEENGRGNFPPRFSGLQFPNYSSELNVNALELDDSALYLCASTSPHTDTQYFGPGTRLTVL.

The chain combines TRBV11-1 with TRBJ1-2; 10 positions match TRBD1. CDR1 is SGHAT and CDR2 is FQDESV in the germline V gene (reference sequence). The CDR3 has 14 residues. Germline trimming cut 5 bases from V and 6 bases from J; bases unmatched to any gene: 6. The chain's CDR3 is CASSPGQGSHGYTF. CDR3 DNA: TGTGCCAGCAGCCCGGGACAGGGGTCTCATGGCTACACCTTC. Based on the CDR3 plus reference TRBV11-1 and TRBJ1-2, the full variable domain is EAEVAQSPRYKITEKSQAVAFWCDPISGHATLYWYRQILGQGPELLVQFQDESVVDDSQLPKDRFSAERLKGVDSTLKIQPAELGDSAMYLCASSPGQGSHGYTFGSGTRLTVV.

Regarding this clone: At one of its ends the junction is not consistent with the germline gene, which may arise from a read error. The V and J genes are TRBV7-7 and TRBJ2-7, with TRBD1 identical over 10 bases. The length of the CDR3 is 15 residues. Germline-derived CDR1 and CDR2 are SSHAT and FNYEAQ (reference sequence). The CDR3 sequence is CASSLGDRGSYEQYF. The CDR3 nucleotides read TGTGCTAGCAGCTTAGGGGACAGGGGATCCTACGAGCAGTACTTC.

The chain combines TRBV6-6 with TRBJ1-4; D is perhaps TRBD1 (5 bases). The germline V gene has CDR1 MNHNY and CDR2 SVGAGI (reference sequence). Deletions cut 6 bases from V and 3 bases from J, with 11 bases between. The CDR3 has 14 residues. The CDR3 DNA reads as TGTGCCAGCAGCCTCGGGGGTTCTAATGAAAAACTGTTTTTT. Protein: CASSLGGSNEKLFF.

V usage is TRBV11-2 and J usage is TRBJ1-1; D call uncertain. With 5 bases removed from V and 3 bases from J, the gap between germline ends came to 16 bases. The germline gives CDR1 SGHAT, CDR2 FQNNGV. CDR3 length: 15 residues. CDR3 sequence reads: CASSAPWTGDTEAFF. In DNA form, the CDR3 reads TGTGCCAGCAGCGCCCCTTGGACCGGGGACACTGAAGCTTTCTTT.

CDR3 sequence: CASSKGPGGEETQYF. The CDR3 DNA sequence: TGTGCCAGTAGTAAGGGACCAGGGGGCGAAGAGACCCAGTACTTC. The gene calls are TRBV19 and TRBJ2-5, with TRBD1 matching over 8 bases. J was trimmed by 3 bases and V by 4 bases; bases with no gene match: 7. Per germline, CDR1 LNHDA and CDR2 SQIVND (reference sequence). This CDR3 has 15 amino acids.

This clone was recorded once. V gene TRBV19 combines with J gene TRBJ1-1; D possibly corresponds to TRBD1 (5 bases). CDR1 and CDR2 (germline): LNHDA, SQIVND (reference sequence). Trimming stripped 5 bases from V and 7 bases from J, with 14 bases between. This CDR3 has 13 residues. CDR3: CASSPQGNGEAFF. DNA of the CDR3: TGTGCCAGTAGTCCTCAGGGAAATGGTGAAGCTTTCTTT.

As regards this clone: Other DNA sequences from this sample encode an identical CDR3 as well. The CDR3 sequence is CASSLQGYEQYF. The CDR3 DNA sequence: TGTGCCAGCAGCCTACAGGGGTACGAGCAGTACTTC. This chain connects TRBV6-5 to TRBJ2-7, with TRBD1 matching 7 bases. J was trimmed by 4 bases and V by 6 bases; bases with no gene match: 3. The CDR3 loop spans 12 amino acids. Per germline, CDR1 MNHEY and CDR2 SVGAGI.

This chain links TRBV6-6 with TRBJ2-3; D may be TRBD1 (6 bases). The CDR3 totals 14 residues. Trimming took off 2 bases at V and 12 bases at J, with 18 bases between the two ends. Germline V gene lookup returns CDR1 MNHNY and CDR2 SVGAGI (reference sequence). The CDR3 DNA reads TGTGCCAGCAGTTACACTGGGGACACCCAACCCCAGTATTTT. Amino acid sequence: CASSYTGDTQPQYF.

The gene calls are TRBV2 and TRBJ1-3; TRBD1 matches at 8 bases. The V and J ends lost 8 bases and 4 bases, in that order; junction bases with no gene match: 4. CDR1 and CDR2 from the germline V gene are SNHLY and FYNNEI. The CDR3 has 13 residues. Here the CDR3 DNA reads TGTGCCAGCGGGACAGGTGGGGGAAACACCATATATTTT. Translation: CASGTGGGNTIYF.

The J gene is TRBJ2-2, the V gene TRBV5-1; 8 nucleotides line up with TRBD1. Trimming cost V 4 bases and J 5 bases; bases outside gene matches: 10. Germline V CDR1 and CDR2: SGHRS, YFSETQ. The CDR3 has 16 residues. CDR3 sequence reads: CASSPGSGGWTGELFF. The CDR3 region has the DNA TGCGCCAGCAGCCCGGGGTCAGGGGGCTGGACCGGGGAGCTGTTTTTT.

V is TRBV11-2 and J is TRBJ2-5; the D is unclear. Between the trimmed V and J ends, which lost 2 bases and 3 bases, there was a span of 13 bases. The germline CDR1 and CDR2 sequences are SGHAT and FQNNGV. The length of the CDR3 is 15 residues. CDR3: CASSLFGRLEETQYF. The CDR3 DNA sequence: TGTGCCAGCAGCTTATTTGGTCGGCTAGAAGAGACCCAGTACTTC. The full variable domain, in which reference TRBV11-2 and TRBJ2-5 provide the parts outside the CDR3, is EAGVAQSPRYKIIEKRQSVAFWCNPISGHATLYWYQQILGQGPKLLIQFQNNGVVDDSQLPKDRFSAERLKGVDSTLKIQPAKLEDSAVYLCASSLFGRLEETQYFGPGTRLLVL.

This rearrangement joins TRBV7-3 to TRBJ2-2; 11 nucleotides agree with TRBD1. The CDR3 has 17 residues. Germline V gene sequence: CDR1 SGHTA, CDR2 FQGTGA. V was pared by 7 bases and J by 3 bases, with 10 bases of the junction left unmatched. Written as DNA, the CDR3 is TGTGCCAGCATCCGAGGACCGGGACAGGGGGACACCGGGGAGCTGTTTTTT. It encodes CASIRGPGQGDTGELFF.

The V and J genes are TRBV3-1 (or the pseudogene TRBV3-2) and TRBJ2-1, with TRBD1 matching 7 bases. The CDR3 length is 14 residues. Germline CDR1 reads LGHDT; CDR2 reads YNNKEL (reference sequence). Trimming at V came to 4 bases and at J to 11 bases, leaving 11 bases not matched to a gene. The CDR3 loop is CASSPFTGEGQQFF. DNA of the CDR3: TGTGCCAGCAGCCCTTTTACAGGGGAAGGGCAGCAGTTCTTC.

This clone was recorded many times. The chain couples TRBV6-2 or TRBV6-3 to TRBJ2-7, with TRBD1 as a possible D gene (5 bases). V shed 5 bases and J shed 2 bases, with 13 bases lying between them. The CDR3 is made up of 14 amino acids. Per germline, CDR1 MNHEY and CDR2 SVGEGT. CDR3 residues: CASSVGVEPYEQYF. In DNA form, the CDR3 reads TGTGCCAGCAGTGTAGGGGTAGAGCCCTACGAGCAGTACTTC.

This rearrangement joins TRBV7-8 to TRBJ2-5; the match to TRBD1 covers 7 bases. Trimming removed 3 bases from V and 3 bases from J; junction bases left unmatched: 1. Looked up from germline, CDR1 is SGHVS and CDR2 is FQNEAQ. The CDR3 has 13 residues. CDR3 bases: TGTGCCAGCAGCTTTCAGGGGGAAGAGACCCAGTACTTC. Protein: CASSFQGEETQYF. Full variable domain (missing parts from reference TRBV7-8 and TRBJ2-5): GAGVSQSPRYKVAKRGQDVALRCDPISGHVSLFWYQQALGQGPEFLTYFQNEAQLDKSGLPSDRFFAERPEGSVSTLKIQRTQQEDSAVYLCASSFQGEETQYFGPGTRLLVL.

The genes are TRBV3-1 (or the pseudogene TRBV3-2) and TRBJ2-2; perhaps TRBD2 as D (6 bases). Germline-derived CDR1 and CDR2 are LGHDT and YNNKEL (reference sequence). CDR3 length equals 15 residues. Deletions cut 4 bases from V and 5 bases from J, with 14 bases between. In nucleotides, the CDR3 is TGTGCCAGCAGCCTCGGGACTGTACAAACCGGGGAGCTGTTTTTT. The encoded protein is CASSLGTVQTGELFF.

The chain is built from TRBV18 and TRBJ2-6; TRBD1 aligns across 8 bases. The ends lost 2 bases at V and 1 base at J; junction bases unmatched: 7. The CDR3 is 18 residues long. CDR1 is KGHSH and CDR2 is LQKENI in the germline V gene. The CDR3 sequence is CASSPRVQGESGANVLTF. CDR3 nucleotide sequence: TGTGCCAGCTCACCAAGGGTACAGGGGGAGTCTGGGGCCAACGTCCTGACTTTC.

This clone was counted once. In the same sample, other DNA sequences code for this CDR3. The gene calls are TRBV19 and TRBJ2-1, with a tentative D call TRBD2 (7 bases). CDR1 and CDR2 from the germline V gene are LNHDA and SQIVND (reference sequence). V gave up 2 bases and J gave up 2 bases, with 13 bases separating them. The length of the CDR3 is 16 residues. This CDR3 is CASSILGGATYNEQFF. CDR3 nucleotide sequence: TGTGCCAGTAGTATATTGGGGGGGGCGACCTACAATGAGCAGTTCTTC.